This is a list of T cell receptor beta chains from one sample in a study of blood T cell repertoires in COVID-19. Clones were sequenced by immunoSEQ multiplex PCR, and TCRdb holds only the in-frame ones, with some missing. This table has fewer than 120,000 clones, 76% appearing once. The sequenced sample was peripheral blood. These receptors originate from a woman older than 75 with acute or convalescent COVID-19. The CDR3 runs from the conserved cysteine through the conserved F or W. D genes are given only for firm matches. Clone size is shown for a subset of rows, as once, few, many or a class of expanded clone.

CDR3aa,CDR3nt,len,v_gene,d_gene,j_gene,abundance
CASSSKDRGAQYF,TGTGCCAGCAGTTCAAAGGACAGGGGTGCGCAGTATTTT,13,TRBV6-6,TRBD1,TRBJ2-3,.
CASTPTRDRGHEQYF,TGTGCCAGCACCCCGACCCGGGACAGGGGCCACGAGCAGTACTTC,15,TRBV6-5,TRBD1,TRBJ2-7,.
CASSVDSRRVYTF,TGTGCCAGTAGCGTGGACAGCCGCCGGGTCTACACCTTC,13,TRBV19,.,TRBJ1-2,.
CATEDLLAKNIQYF,TGTGCCACGGAGGATCTGCTAGCCAAAAACATTCAGTACTTC,14,TRBV6-5,.,TRBJ2-4,.
CASSQREWDTQYF,TGCGCCAGCAGCCAAAGGGAGTGGGATACGCAGTATTTT,13,TRBV4-3,.,TRBJ2-3,.
CASSQVRHRGSTDTQYF,TGCGCCAGCAGCCAAGTTCGTCACAGGGGTAGCACAGATACGCAGTATTTT,17,TRBV4-3,TRBD1,TRBJ2-3,.
CASSNRRGSTDTQYF,TGTGCCAGCAGCAATCGCAGGGGGAGCACAGATACGCAGTATTTT,15,TRBV11-3,TRBD1,TRBJ2-3,.
CASSIGLAGSDTQYF,TGTGCCAGCTCAATAGGACTAGCGGGGTCCGATACGCAGTATTTT,15,TRBV18,TRBD2,TRBJ2-3,.
CASSEGQGKQYF,TGTGCCAGCAGTGAGGGACAGGGAAAGCAGTACTTC,12,TRBV6-4,TRBD1,TRBJ2-7,once
CASSEAGGRQGSPLHF,TGTGCCAGCAGTGAAGCAGGGGGGCGACAGGGGTCACCCCTCCACTTT,16,TRBV6-1,TRBD1,TRBJ1-6,once